A selection of T cell receptor beta chains follows, all from one sample in a study of vaccination and CD4 T cells after COVID-19. The antigens of these receptors remain unknown. TCRdb fed the PCR reads into MiXCR, producing one record per CDR3 protein. The table shows about 10,000 distinct CDR3 sequences, with about 30% occurring only once. The sample was CD4+ T cells from blood, cultured in vitro, taken after SARS-CoV-2 vaccination. These receptors were obtained from a human donor who had recovered from COVID-19. Each CDR3 is given with its conserved first and last residue. The D gene is left open where the match is weak. The listing skips clone size in some rows; elsewhere it reads once, few, many or a size class.

CDR3: CAWSPPGKINQPQHF
DNA: TGTGCCTGGAGCCCCCCCGGGAAGATTAATCAGCCCCAGCATTTT
size: .
J: TRBJ1-5
length: 15
D: .
V: TRBV30

CDR3: CASSGGLSNQPQHF
DNA: TGTGCCAGCAGCGGTGGGTTGAGCAATCAGCCCCAGCATTTT
size: few
J: TRBJ1-5
length: 14
D: .
V: TRBV28

CDR3: CATSRDYRGAQGEQYF
DNA: TGTGCCACCAGCAGAGATTATAGGGGGGCGCAGGGGGAGCAGTACTTC
size: few
J: TRBJ2-7
length: 16
D: .
V: TRBV15

CDR3: CASSPGLGTILGNQPQHF
DNA: TGTGCCAGCAGTCCCGGACTAGGGACCATATTGGGCAATCAGCCCCAGCATTTT
size: few
J: TRBJ1-5
length: 18
D: .
V: TRBV6-2/TRBV6-3

CDR3: CASSREEGAGTDTQYF
DNA: TGTGCCAGTAGTAGAGAGGAGGGGGCAGGGACAGATACGCAGTATTTT
size: .
J: TRBJ2-3
length: 16
D: .
V: TRBV19

CDR3: CARDAMRDPLYYEQYF
DNA: TGTGCCAGAGATGCCATGCGGGACCCCCTCTACTACGAGCAGTACTTC
size: few
J: TRBJ2-7
length: 16
D: .
V: TRBV7-2

CDR3: CASSRVTKGQSTDTQYF
DNA: TGTGCCAGCAGTCGAGTCACAAAGGGACAGAGCACAGATACGCAGTATTTT
size: .
J: TRBJ2-3
length: 17
D: TRBD1
V: TRBV6-1

CDR3: CAIRLAGNTGELFF
DNA: TGTGCCATCAGACTAGCGGGGAACACCGGGGAGCTGTTTTTT
size: medium-sized
J: TRBJ2-2
length: 14
D: TRBD2
V: TRBV6-1

CDR3: CSAPHTGKWEEQYF
DNA: TGCAGTGCTCCCCACACAGGGAAGTGGGAGGAGCAGTACTTC
size: .
J: TRBJ2-7
length: 14
D: .
V: TRBV20-1

CDR3: CASSLPGGIPSNQPQHF
DNA: TGTGCCAGTAGCCTCCCAGGTGGAATACCTAGCAATCAGCCCCAGCATTTT
size: .
J: TRBJ1-5
length: 17
D: .
V: TRBV19

CDR3: CASNGRGAGGPETQYF
DNA: TGTGCCAGTAACGGCCGGGGGGCGGGAGGGCCGGAGACCCAGTACTTC
size: few
J: TRBJ2-5
length: 16
D: TRBD2
V: TRBV19

CDR3: CASSSHDSYNSPLHF
DNA: TGTGCCAGCAGTTCTCATGACTCCTATAATTCACCCCTCCACTTT
size: .
J: TRBJ1-6
length: 15
D: .
V: TRBV7-2

CDR3: CASSPGGSYNSPLHF
DNA: TGTGCCAGCTCACCGGGGGGCTCCTATAATTCACCCCTCCACTTT
size: .
J: TRBJ1-6
length: 15
D: .
V: TRBV18

CDR3: CASSLGLERRTGANVLTF
DNA: TGTGCCAGCAGCCTCGGACTAGAAAGACGTACTGGGGCCAACGTCCTGACTTTC
size: medium-sized
J: TRBJ2-6
length: 18
D: TRBD2
V: TRBV5-4

CDR3: CASSEREGPGGEKLFF
DNA: TGTGCCAGCAGTGAGCGGGAGGGGCCGGGGGGTGAAAAACTGTTTTTT
size: .
J: TRBJ1-4
length: 16
D: .
V: TRBV2

CDR3: CASSSEGHTEAFF
DNA: TGTGCCAGCAGCTCGGAGGGGCACACTGAAGCTTTCTTT
size: .
J: TRBJ1-1
length: 13
D: .
V: TRBV7-9

CDR3: CASSTTGVGSSPLHF
DNA: TGTGCCAGCTCAACTACAGGGGTTGGTAGTTCACCCCTCCACTTT
size: few
J: TRBJ1-6
length: 15
D: TRBD1
V: TRBV18

CDR3: CASSYEGTGGSPLHF
DNA: TGTGCCAGCAGTTATGAGGGGACAGGGGGTTCACCCCTCCACTTT
size: once
J: TRBJ1-6
length: 15
D: TRBD1
V: TRBV6-5

CDR3: CASSESMRELDYNEQFF
DNA: TGTGCCAGCAGTGAATCTATGCGGGAGTTGGACTACAATGAGCAGTTCTTC
size: few
J: TRBJ2-1
length: 17
D: TRBD2
V: TRBV6-1

CDR3: CASSLGLGAGELFF
DNA: TGTGCCAGCAGTTTGGGACTGGGCGCCGGAGAGCTGTTTTTT
size: few
J: TRBJ2-2
length: 14
D: .
V: TRBV28

CDR3: CASSYETGGPEAFF
DNA: TGTGCCAGCAGTTACGAGACAGGGGGCCCTGAAGCTTTCTTT
size: few
J: TRBJ1-1
length: 14
D: TRBD1
V: TRBV6-5

CDR3: CASSLVQGIDGYTF
DNA: TGTGCCAGCAGCTTAGTCCAGGGGATAGATGGCTACACCTTC
size: .
J: TRBJ1-2
length: 14
D: .
V: TRBV7-2

CDR3: CSASTGTGGLSQYF
DNA: TGCAGTGCTAGTACCGGGACAGGGGGTCTGTCCCAGTACTTC
size: .
J: TRBJ2-5
length: 14
D: TRBD1
V: TRBV20-1

CDR3: CASSYSRESGSKETQYF
DNA: TGTGCCAGCAGTTACTCTAGAGAGAGTGGGAGCAAGGAGACCCAGTACTTC
size: .
J: TRBJ2-5
length: 17
D: .
V: TRBV6-2/TRBV6-3

CDR3: CSASRIAGGYYNEQFF
DNA: TGCAGTGCTAGCAGAATCGCGGGAGGGTATTACAATGAGCAGTTCTTC
size: once
J: TRBJ2-1
length: 16
D: TRBD2
V: TRBV20-1

CDR3: CASSLLAGETQYF
DNA: TGTGCCAGCAGCCTACTAGCAGGGGAGACCCAGTACTTC
size: .
J: TRBJ2-5
length: 13
D: .
V: TRBV6-4

CDR3: CASSRDPYPHGYTF
DNA: TGTGCCAGCAGCCGGGACCCTTACCCCCATGGCTACACCTTC
size: few
J: TRBJ1-2
length: 14
D: .
V: TRBV21-1

CDR3: CASSLLIGTQYF
DNA: TGTGCCAGCAGTTTGCTTATTGGGACGCAGTATTTT
size: few
J: TRBJ2-3
length: 12
D: .
V: TRBV28

CDR3: CASSSAAGGNNEQFF
DNA: TGTGCCAGCAGTTCCGCAGCTGGGGGAAACAATGAGCAGTTCTTC
size: .
J: TRBJ2-1
length: 15
D: .
V: TRBV28

CDR3: CAISETGLAGEVYNEQFF
DNA: TGTGCCATCAGTGAGACGGGACTAGCGGGAGAGGTTTACAATGAGCAGTTCTTC
size: few
J: TRBJ2-1
length: 18
D: TRBD2
V: TRBV10-3

CDR3: CASSSRRGPNQPQHF
DNA: TGTGCCAGCAGCTCTCGGAGGGGCCCCAATCAGCCCCAGCATTTT
size: .
J: TRBJ1-5
length: 15
D: .
V: TRBV6-2/TRBV6-3

CDR3: CASSLAGAHDNEQFF
DNA: TGCGCCAGCAGCTTGGCCGGGGCTCACGACAATGAGCAGTTCTTC
size: .
J: TRBJ2-1
length: 15
D: .
V: TRBV5-1

CDR3: CSARDWGSNQPQHF
DNA: TGCAGTGCTAGAGATTGGGGGTCCAATCAGCCCCAGCATTTT
size: few
J: TRBJ1-5
length: 14
D: .
V: TRBV20-1

CDR3: CASSRETSGNTGELFF
DNA: TGTGCCAGCAGCCGGGAGACTAGCGGGAACACCGGGGAGCTGTTTTTT
size: few
J: TRBJ2-2
length: 16
D: TRBD2
V: TRBV4-2

CDR3: CASSLMSRVGYGYTF
DNA: TGTGCCAGCAGCCTAATGTCCAGGGTGGGCTATGGCTACACCTTC
size: .
J: TRBJ1-2
length: 15
D: .
V: TRBV7-2

CDR3: CSTDSSMHTEAFF
DNA: TGCAGCACCGACAGTTCGATGCACACTGAAGCTTTCTTT
size: .
J: TRBJ1-1
length: 13
D: .
V: TRBV29-1

CDR3: CASSRSNQPQHF
DNA: TGTGCCAGCAGCCGTAGTAATCAGCCCCAGCATTTT
size: .
J: TRBJ1-5
length: 12
D: .
V: TRBV27

CDR3: CASSLVPQGAGELFF
DNA: TGTGCCAGCAGCTTAGTCCCCCAGGGCGCCGGGGAGCTGTTTTTT
size: .
J: TRBJ2-2
length: 15
D: .
V: TRBV11-3

CDR3: CASTKLEIRDTQYF
DNA: TGTGCCAGCACCAAACTAGAGATTCGTGATACGCAGTATTTT
size: once
J: TRBJ2-3
length: 14
D: .
V: TRBV12-3/TRBV12-4

CDR3: CASSESSSGTQYF
DNA: TGTGCCAGCAGTGAATCGTCTAGTGGTACGCAGTATTTT
size: .
J: TRBJ2-3
length: 13
D: .
V: TRBV6-4

CDR3: CSARSGTSAYEQYF
DNA: TGCAGTGCTAGGTCCGGGACTAGCGCCTACGAGCAGTACTTC
size: .
J: TRBJ2-7
length: 14
D: TRBD2
V: TRBV20-1

CDR3: CASTPRGTPTDTQYF
DNA: TGTGCCAGTACCCCCCGCGGGACTCCCACAGATACGCAGTATTTT
size: .
J: TRBJ2-3
length: 15
D: .
V: TRBV19

CDR3: CSAPGVVNYGYTF
DNA: TGCAGTGCTCCGGGGGTAGTAAACTATGGCTACACCTTC
size: .
J: TRBJ1-2
length: 13
D: .
V: TRBV20-1

CDR3: CASSPPSTSGVRLQFF
DNA: TGTGCCAGCAGCCCACCCTCGACTAGCGGGGTTAGGCTGCAGTTCTTC
size: medium-sized
J: TRBJ2-1
length: 16
D: TRBD2
V: TRBV7-2

CDR3: CASSLQPGQGAPNYGYTF
DNA: TGTGCCAGCTCCCTTCAACCGGGACAGGGGGCACCTAACTATGGCTACACCTTC
size: .
J: TRBJ1-2
length: 18
D: TRBD1
V: TRBV18

CDR3: CASSARGQGVTSYGYTF
DNA: TGTGCCAGCAGTGCCCGCGGGCAGGGGGTTACTAGCTATGGCTACACCTTC
size: .
J: TRBJ1-2
length: 17
D: TRBD1
V: TRBV28

CDR3: CASSFRTSAANNNEQFF
DNA: TGTGCCAGCAGCTTCCGGACTAGCGCTGCCAACAACAATGAGCAGTTCTTC
size: medium-sized
J: TRBJ2-1
length: 17
D: TRBD2
V: TRBV7-8

CDR3: CASSPPRAGVRNEQFF
DNA: TGTGCCAGCAGCCCCCCCCGGGCGGGAGTAAGGAATGAGCAGTTCTTC
size: .
J: TRBJ2-1
length: 16
D: TRBD2
V: TRBV7-9

CDR3: CASSYQPQHF
DNA: TGTGCCAGCAGCTATCAGCCCCAGCATTTT
size: few
J: TRBJ1-5
length: 10
D: .
V: TRBV28

CDR3: CASSAQGPGGYTF
DNA: TGTGCCAGCAGCGCGCAAGGACCTGGTGGCTACACCTTC
size: few
J: TRBJ1-2
length: 13
D: .
V: TRBV2

CDR3: CASSFLISGYTGELFF
DNA: TGTGCCAGCAGTTTTCTCATCTCAGGTTACACCGGGGAGCTGTTTTTT
size: large
J: TRBJ2-2
length: 16
D: .
V: TRBV27

CDR3: CASSLEGVYFEFF
DNA: TGTGCCAGCAGCTTAGAGGGGGTCTACTTTGAGTTCTTC
size: .
J: TRBJ2-1
length: 13
D: .
V: TRBV7-8

CDR3: CASSLRGTEAFF
DNA: TGTGCCAGCAGTTTAAGGGGGACTGAAGCTTTCTTT
size: .
J: TRBJ1-1
length: 12
D: .
V: TRBV28

CDR3: CAGSLSILTHNEQFF
DNA: TGTGCCGGCAGTTTATCTATCCTAACCCACAATGAGCAGTTCTTC
size: .
J: TRBJ2-1
length: 15
D: .
V: TRBV27

CDR3: CASSQGSPDRAYGYTF
DNA: TGCGCCAGCAGCCAAGGGAGTCCAGACAGGGCCTATGGCTACACCTTC
size: .
J: TRBJ1-2
length: 16
D: TRBD1
V: TRBV4-3

CDR3: CASSPGTGPSYGYTF
DNA: TGTGCCAGCTCACCCGGGACAGGTCCCTCCTATGGCTACACCTTC
size: .
J: TRBJ1-2
length: 15
D: TRBD1
V: TRBV18

CDR3: CSATGGRIYNEQFF
DNA: TGCAGTGCTACGGGGGGCCGGATCTACAATGAGCAGTTCTTC
size: .
J: TRBJ2-1
length: 14
D: .
V: TRBV20-1

CDR3: CASSLSGREQYF
DNA: TGTGCCAGCTCACTTTCCGGGAGAGAGCAGTACTTC
size: .
J: TRBJ2-7
length: 12
D: .
V: TRBV18

CDR3: CASSSNYEQYF
DNA: TGTGCCAGCAGTTCCAATTACGAGCAGTACTTC
size: .
J: TRBJ2-7
length: 11
D: .
V: TRBV28

CDR3: CSVEGGTALGLGYTF
DNA: TGCAGCGTTGAAGGGGGGACCGCCCTCGGTTTGGGCTACACCTTC
size: .
J: TRBJ1-2
length: 15
D: .
V: TRBV29-1